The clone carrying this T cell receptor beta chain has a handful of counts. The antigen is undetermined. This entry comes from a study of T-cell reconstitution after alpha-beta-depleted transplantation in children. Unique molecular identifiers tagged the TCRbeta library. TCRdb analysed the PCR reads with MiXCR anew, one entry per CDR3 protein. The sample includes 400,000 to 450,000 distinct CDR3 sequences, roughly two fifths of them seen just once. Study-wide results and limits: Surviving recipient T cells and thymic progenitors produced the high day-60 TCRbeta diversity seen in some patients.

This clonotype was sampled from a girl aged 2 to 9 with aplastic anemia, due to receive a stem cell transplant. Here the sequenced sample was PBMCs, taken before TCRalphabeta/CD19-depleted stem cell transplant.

The CDR3 loop is CASSSLGQGPYEQYF. In DNA form, the CDR3 reads TGTGCCAGCAGCTCCTTGGGACAGGGGCCCTACGAGCAGTACTTC. The V gene is TRBV5-6, the J gene TRBJ2-7; 10 bases agree with TRBD1. Per the germline V gene, CDR1 is SGHDT and CDR2 is YYEEEE. V shed 3 bases, J shed 2 bases, and the junction held 5 bases outside the gene matches. The CDR3 loop spans 15 amino acids.